The source of this T cell receptor beta chain is a study of blood T cell repertoires in COVID-19. Study at large: There were acute and convalescent COVID-19 samples, and they came from the United States, Italy and Spain.

Sequencing used immunoSEQ multiplex PCR; TCRdb keeps in-frame clones, though not all of them. The top ten hold over 2% of the sample, which has over 250,000 clones, 88% seen once. The CDR3 covers 16 residues. V trimming: 5 bases; J trimming: 3 bases; junction bases outside the gene matches: 6. Germline-derived CDR1 and CDR2 are MDHEN and SYDVKM. This sequence was found in a woman aged 60 to 75 in a cohort exposed to, infected with or recovered from COVID-19 (not recorded which). The chain carries TRBV28 and TRBJ2-7; 14 nucleotides agree with TRBD2. The specimen sequenced was PBMCs or T cells enriched from blood (not recorded which). Written as DNA, the CDR3 is TGTGCCAGCAGTCCCCTGGGACTAGCGGGGGACTACGAGCAGTACTTC. This translates into CASSPLGLAGDYEQYF.